The 19 T cell receptor beta chains presented below share a single source sample, sequenced in a study of T cell repertoires in cytomegalovirus infection. TCRdb fed the reads into MiXCR, producing one record per CDR3 protein. The table shows about 830,000 distinct CDR3 sequences, with approximately 32% occurring only once. These TCRs' antigens remain unknown. The sequences come from cultured CD8+ T cells from PBMCs, collected from culture after CMV antigen stimulation. These TCRs come from a human donor in good health (CMV status not recorded). Some clones in this sample may be carry-over from other donors' samples.

V usage is TRBV5-6 and J usage is TRBJ1-1; D remains unclear. CDR3 length: 12 residues. Germline V gives CDR1 SGHDT, CDR2 YYEEEE. The germline V and J ends were trimmed by 4 bases and 9 bases, with 13 bases remaining between them. CDR3: CASSPGVGKAFF. The CDR3 nucleotides read TGTGCCAGCAGCCCGGGAGTAGGGAAAGCTTTCTTT.

This clonotype was counted ten times or more. V and J are TRBV7-9 and TRBJ2-7; 9 bases line up with TRBD1. The CDR3 loop spans 14 amino acids. CDR1 and CDR2 (germline): SEHNR, FQNEAQ (reference sequence). J was trimmed by 2 bases and V by 5 bases; bases with no gene match: 4. The CDR3: CASSPTGGAYEQYF. The CDR3 coding sequence is TGTGCCAGCAGCCCGACAGGGGGGGCCTACGAGCAGTACTTC.

This sequence joins TRBV29-1 and TRBJ1-2; D remains ambiguous. V was cut by 0 bases and J by 3 bases, with 14 bases left in between. CDR3 size: 15 residues. From germline, CDR1 is SQVTM and CDR2 ANQGSEA. The CDR3 DNA sequence: TGCAGCGTTGAAGATGCTGGGGTGGGTGACTATGGCTACACCTTC. Amino acid sequence: CSVEDAGVGDYGYTF. Full variable domain (missing parts from reference TRBV29-1 and TRBJ1-2): SAVISQKPSRDICQRGTSLTIQCQVDSQVTMMFWYRQQPGQSLTLIATANQGSEATYESGFVIDKFPISRPNLTFSTLTVSNMSPEDSSIYLCSVEDAGVGDYGYTFGSGTRLTVV.

Here the CDR3 DNA reads TGTGCCAGCAGTTTAGGCTCCGGGTTCACTAATGAAAAACTGTTTTTT. It encodes CASSLGSGFTNEKLFF. This chain uses TRBV27 with TRBJ1-4; D gene ambiguous. Germline loops: CDR1 MNHEY, CDR2 SMNVEV (reference sequence). V dropped 2 bases and J dropped 2 bases, with 12 bases sitting between them. This CDR3 region has 16 residues.

This clonotype was recorded many times. V and J are TRBV6-2 or TRBV6-3 and TRBJ2-7; 7 positions agree with TRBD1. Trimming removed 4 bases from V and 2 bases from J; junction bases left unmatched: 2. Germline CDR1 MNHEY, CDR2 SVGEGT. The CDR3 sequence is 13 residues long. The CDR3 reads CASSWGQTYEQYV. The CDR3 coding sequence is TGTGCCAGCAGTTGGGGACAGACCTACGAGCAGTACGTC.

The sample holds a few counts of this clonotype. The rearrangement uses TRBV7-2 and TRBJ1-1; 7 positions match TRBD1. The CDR3 is 14 amino acids. With 4 bases clipped from V and 1 base from J, the junction kept 3 bases outside the gene matches. Germline CDR1 and CDR2: SGHTA and FQGNSA. Here the CDR3 reads CASSWGTENTEAFF. CDR3 nucleotide sequence: TGTGCCAGCAGCTGGGGGACAGAGAACACTGAAGCTTTCTTT.

This clonotype has ten or more counts. The chain carries TRBV7-2 and TRBJ2-7, with a weak D call TRBD2 (5 bases). This CDR3 region has 13 residues. With 2 bases removed from V and 1 base from J, the gap between germline ends came to 6 bases. Germline CDR1 reads SGHTA; CDR2 reads FQGNSA. CDR3 residues: CASSLWESYEQYF. In nucleotides, the CDR3 is TGTGCCAGCAGCTTATGGGAGTCCTACGAGCAGTACTTC.

This clonotype was seen repeatedly, ten times or more. This chain uses TRBV20-1 with TRBJ1-1; D is ambiguous. The CDR3 consists of 12 residues. V gave up 3 bases and J gave up 1 base, with 6 bases separating them. From germline, CDR1 is DFQATT and CDR2 SNEGSKA (reference sequence). DNA of the CDR3: TGCAGTGCTAGTTGGCAGAACACTGAAGCTTTCTTT. Protein product: CSASWQNTEAFF.

This rearrangement joins TRBV27 to TRBJ1-2; D gene uncertain. This CDR3 has 14 residues. CDR1 is MNHEY, CDR2 SMNVEV, per germline (reference sequence). Trimming cost V 4 bases and J 6 bases, with 15 bases left between them. The CDR3 nucleotides read TGTGCCAGCAGTTCGCTTATATGGGAGAATGGCTACACCTTC. It translates to CASSSLIWENGYTF.

This clonotype was seen more than once but under ten times. J is TRBJ1-1 and V is TRBV5-5; the D is unclear. The CDR3 consists of 13 residues. Germline assignment: CDR1 SGHKS and CDR2 YYEKEE (reference sequence). V lost 4 bases and J lost 4, with 11 bases in between. The CDR3 loop reads CASSAGESTEAFF. The CDR3 DNA is TGTGCCAGCAGCGCCGGGGAAAGCACTGAAGCTTTCTTT.

This chain connects TRBV7-9 to TRBJ2-1, with D unresolved. The CDR3 is 14 amino acids. The germline gives CDR1 SEHNR, CDR2 FQNEAQ (reference sequence). V lost 5 bases and J 6 bases, leaving 14 bases between the germline ends. CDR3: CASSPDGRGNEQFF. For the CDR3, the DNA is TGTGCCAGCAGCCCGGATGGACGAGGCAATGAGCAGTTCTTC.

For the CDR3, the DNA is TGTGCCAGCGGCCAAACAGGGGGCTCCTACGAGCAGTACTTC. Protein sequence: CASGQTGGSYEQYF. The rearrangement joins TRBV6-2 or TRBV6-3 to TRBJ2-7, with 8 bases that match TRBD1. Per germline, CDR1 MNHEY and CDR2 SVGEGT. This CDR3 region has 14 residues. The junction had 6 bases not matched to a gene; V was cut back by 8 bases and J by 0 bases.

Comments on this clonotype: The junction and the germline gene differ at one end; a read error may be behind it. The V gene is TRBV27, the J gene TRBJ2-7; TRBD1 or TRBD2 may be the D gene (5 bases each). Per the germline V gene, CDR1 is MNHEY and CDR2 is SMNVEV (reference sequence). This CDR3 comprises 13 residues. DNA for the CDR3: TGTGCGAGCAGTTATACAGGAGGTTACGAGCAGTACTTC. This encodes CASSYTGGYEQYF.

This rearrangement joins TRBV12-3 or TRBV12-4 to TRBJ2-7; D unresolved. The CDR3 runs 14 residues. V lost 3 bases, J lost 6 bases, and 15 bases lay in between. Here the CDR3 reads CASSFGYVTGEQYF. In nucleotides, the CDR3 is TGTGCCAGCAGTTTCGGATACGTTACCGGCGAGCAGTACTTC.

About this clonotype itself: This CDR3 is missing its conserved last phenylalanine or tryptophan, likely due to a read error. The rearrangement uses TRBV27 and TRBJ1-1, with D hard to call. The length of the CDR3 is 12 residues. Germline values: CDR1 MNHEY, CDR2 SMNVEV (reference sequence). V shed 3 bases and J shed 5 bases, with 7 bases lying between them. In nucleotides, the CDR3 is TGTGCCAGCAGTTTGTTGGGGACTGAAGCTTTCTCT. Translating it yields CASSLLGTEAFS.

A few counts support this clonotype. The chain combines TRBV7-4 with TRBJ1-1; D call uncertain. The CDR3 extends over 13 amino acids. The germline V and J ends were trimmed by 4 bases and 0 bases, with 6 bases remaining between them. Germline CDR1 SGHVT, CDR2 SQSDAQ. CDR3 loop: CASSSFLNTEAFF. The CDR3 coding sequence is TGTGCCAGCAGCTCCTTCCTGAACACTGAAGCTTTCTTT.

The chain couples TRBV18 to TRBJ2-7; TRBD1 is a possible D gene (5 bases). Germline V gene lookup returns CDR1 KGHSH and CDR2 LQKENI. Trimming pared 4 bases from V and 4 bases from J, leaving 14 bases between. This CDR3 comprises 14 residues. The CDR3 sequence: CASSQAQGVYEQYV. The DNA for the CDR3 is TGTGCCAGCTCACAGGCCCAAGGGGTGTACGAGCAGTACGTC.

This chain connects TRBV12-3 or TRBV12-4 to TRBJ1-2, with a possible D match to TRBD1 (5 bases). V lost 4 bases and J 4 bases, leaving 13 bases between the germline ends. This CDR3 spans 14 amino acids. DNA for the CDR3: TGTGCCAGCAGTTCGGGACCGAGTATCTATGGCTACACCTTC. Translated, it gives CASSSGPSIYGYTF.

The rearrangement joins TRBV12-3 or TRBV12-4 to TRBJ2-5; D possibly matches TRBD1 or TRBD2 (6 bases each). Trimming removed 3 bases at V and 5 bases at J, with 13 bases between. This CDR3 has 14 amino acids. CDR3 nucleotide sequence: TGTGCCAGCAGTTTCGAGGGGGGTCGGGAGACCCAGTACTTC. Translated: CASSFEGGRETQYF.